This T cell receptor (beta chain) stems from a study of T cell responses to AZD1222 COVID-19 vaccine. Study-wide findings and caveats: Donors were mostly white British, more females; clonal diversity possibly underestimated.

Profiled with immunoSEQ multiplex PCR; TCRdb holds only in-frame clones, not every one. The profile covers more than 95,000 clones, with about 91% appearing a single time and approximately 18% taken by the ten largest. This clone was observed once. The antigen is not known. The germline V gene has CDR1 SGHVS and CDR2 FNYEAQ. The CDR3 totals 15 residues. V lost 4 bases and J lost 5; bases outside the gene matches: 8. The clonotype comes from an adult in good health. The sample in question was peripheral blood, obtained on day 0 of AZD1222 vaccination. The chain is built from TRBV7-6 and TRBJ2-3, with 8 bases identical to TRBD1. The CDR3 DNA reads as TGTGCCAGCAGCTCGCCTCGGGACAGGAGAGATACGCAGTATTTT. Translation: CASSSPRDRRDTQYF. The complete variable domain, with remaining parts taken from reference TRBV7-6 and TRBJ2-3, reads GAGVSQSPRYKVTKRGQDVALRCDPISGHVSLYWYRQALGQGPEFLTYFNYEAQQDKSGLPNDRFSAERPEGSISTLTIQRTEQRDSAMYRCASSSPRDRRDTQYFGPGTRLTVL.